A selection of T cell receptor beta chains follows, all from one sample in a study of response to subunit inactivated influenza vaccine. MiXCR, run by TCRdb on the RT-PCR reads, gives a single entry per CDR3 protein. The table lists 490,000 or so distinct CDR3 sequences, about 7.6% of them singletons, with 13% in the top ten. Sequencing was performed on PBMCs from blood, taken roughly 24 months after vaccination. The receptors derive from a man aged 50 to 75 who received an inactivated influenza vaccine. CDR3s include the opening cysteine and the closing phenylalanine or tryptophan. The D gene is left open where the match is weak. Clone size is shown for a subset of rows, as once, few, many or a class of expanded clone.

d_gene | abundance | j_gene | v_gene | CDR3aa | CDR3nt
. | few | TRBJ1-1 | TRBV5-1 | CASSSEEGGTEAFF | TGCGCCAGCAGCTCGGAGGAGGGTGGGACTGAAGCTTTCTTT
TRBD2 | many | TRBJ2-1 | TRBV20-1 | CSASRTSGRAGEQFF | TGCAGTGCTAGCAGGACTAGCGGGAGGGCTGGTGAGCAGTTCTTC
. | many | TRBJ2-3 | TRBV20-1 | CSAPPAGDTQYF | TGCAGTGCCCCCCCTGCGGGCGATACGCAGTATTTT
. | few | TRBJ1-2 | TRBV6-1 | CASSPSSGDYGYTF | TGTGCCAGCAGTCCCTCATCGGGTGACTATGGCTACACCTTC
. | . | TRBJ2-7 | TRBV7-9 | CATSVRDHEQYF | TGTGCCACCTCGGTGAGGGACCACGAGCAGTACTTC
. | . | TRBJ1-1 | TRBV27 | CASSFSSGGNTEAFF | TGTGCCAGCAGTTTTTCTAGCGGGGGGAACACTGAAGCTTTCTTT
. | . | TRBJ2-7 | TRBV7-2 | CASSLVPGTPWDEQYF | TGTGCCAGCAGCTTAGTTCCCGGGACCCCCTGGGACGAGCAGTACTTC
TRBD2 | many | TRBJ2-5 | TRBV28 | CASSAPGGGETQYF | TGTGCCAGCAGCGCCCCGGGGGGAGGCGAGACCCAGTACTTC
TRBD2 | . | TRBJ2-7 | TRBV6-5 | CASSYTSEPYEQYF | TGTGCCAGCAGTTACACTAGCGAACCCTACGAGCAGTACTTC
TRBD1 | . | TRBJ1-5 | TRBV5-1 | CASSLETGFNQPQHF | TGCGCCAGCAGCTTGGAGACAGGGTTCAATCAGCCCCAGCATTTT
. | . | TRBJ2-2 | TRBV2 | CASSSGIGGTGELFF | TGTGCCAGCAGTTCTGGGATTGGGGGAACCGGGGAGCTGTTTTTT
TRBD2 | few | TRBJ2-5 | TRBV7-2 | CASSRGTRGETQYF | TGTGCCAGCAGCCGAGGGACTAGGGGAGAGACCCAGTACTTC
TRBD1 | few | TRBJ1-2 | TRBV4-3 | CASSLDSGTGLIYGYTF | TGCGCCAGCAGCCTTGATTCCGGGACAGGGCTGATCTATGGCTACACCTTC
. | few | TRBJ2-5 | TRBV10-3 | CAISDPALEGETQYF | TGTGCCATCAGTGATCCGGCCCTGGAGGGGGAGACCCAGTACTTC
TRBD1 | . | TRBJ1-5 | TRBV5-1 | CASSLDGQGLQPQHF | TGCGCCAGCAGCTTGGATGGACAGGGACTTCAGCCCCAGCATTTT
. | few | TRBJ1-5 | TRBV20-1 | CSARGQNNQPQHF | TGCAGTGCTAGAGGACAGAACAATCAGCCCCAGCATTTT
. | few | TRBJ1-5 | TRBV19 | CASSIGIYSNQPQHF | TGTGCCAGTAGTATAGGGATATATAGCAATCAGCCCCAGCATTTT
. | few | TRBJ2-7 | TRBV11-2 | CASSLGGGAWEQYF | TGTGCCAGCAGCTTGGGAGGGGGCGCTTGGGAGCAGTACTTC
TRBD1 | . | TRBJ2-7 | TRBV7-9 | CASSLLVRGPNEQYF | TGTGCCAGCAGCTTATTGGTCAGGGGGCCTAACGAGCAGTACTTC
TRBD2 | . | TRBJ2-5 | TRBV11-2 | CASSRNLAGGKTQYF | TGTGCCAGCAGCCGCAATCTAGCGGGAGGAAAGACCCAGTACTTC
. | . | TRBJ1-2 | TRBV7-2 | CASSSGPGAYGYTF | TGTGCCAGCAGCTCCGGGCCGGGGGCTTATGGCTACACCTTC
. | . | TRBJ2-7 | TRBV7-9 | CASSLLQDYEQYF | TGTGCCAGCAGCTTACTACAGGACTACGAGCAGTACTTC
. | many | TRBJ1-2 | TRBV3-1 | CASSPGPSHGYTF | TGTGCCAGCAGCCCCGGACCAAGCCATGGCTACACCTTC
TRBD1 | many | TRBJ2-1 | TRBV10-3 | CAIRTGSENEQFF | TGTGCCATCAGGACAGGGTCGGAAAATGAGCAGTTCTTC
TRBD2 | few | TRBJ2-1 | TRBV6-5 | CASSLLADYYNEQFF | TGTGCCAGCAGTTTACTAGCGGATTACTACAATGAGCAGTTCTTC